The 32 T cell receptor beta chains listed next were all sequenced from one sample in a study of cytomegalovirus exposure and HLA in healthy donors. 13 Jbeta primers and 60 Vbeta primers were used for the PCR. Clones were sequenced by immunoSEQ multiplex PCR, and TCRdb holds only the in-frame ones, with some missing. In the table there are around 190,000 clones, roughly 80% of which are singletons. The sample taken for sequencing was PBMCs. Every receptor here comes from a woman under 30 in good health and CMV-seronegative.

The gene calls are TRBV6-5 and TRBJ2-7, with a weak D call TRBD1 (6 bases). The CDR3 has 12 amino acids. Germline CDR1 is MNHEY and CDR2 is SVGAGI. The ends were cut back, 7 bases at V and 4 bases at J, with 11 bases in the middle. CDR3 sequence reads: CASKRRGYEQYF. The CDR3 DNA follows: TGTGCCAGCAAGCGAAGGGGGTACGAGCAGTACTTC.

The chain employs TRBV27 and TRBJ2-7; 9 bases match TRBD1. This CDR3 has 13 amino acids. CDR1 and CDR2 (germline): MNHEY, SMNVEV (reference sequence). V trimming: 4 bases; J trimming: 3 bases; junction bases outside the gene matches: 1. CDR3 loop: CASSYRGRYEQYF. The CDR3, as DNA: TGTGCCAGCAGTTACAGGGGGCGCTACGAGCAGTACTTC.

The chain uses TRBV18 and TRBJ1-1, with D possibly matching TRBD1 (5 bases). The CDR3 is made up of 13 amino acids. The V gene's germline CDR1 is KGHSH and CDR2 LQKENI. The V end was cut by 3 bases, the J end by 3 bases, with 8 bases between. CDR3 protein: CASSPSTDTEAFF. The CDR3 region has the DNA TGTGCCAGCTCACCTTCGACAGACACTGAAGCTTTCTTT.

The chain carries TRBV25-1 and TRBJ2-7; possible D gene TRBD2, 6 bases. The CDR3 runs 12 residues. The germline CDR1 and CDR2 sequences are MGHDK and SYGVNS. V gave up 5 bases and J gave up 7 bases, with 12 bases separating them. In DNA form, the CDR3 reads TGTGCCAGCAGTTCGACTAGAGGAGAGCAGTACTTC. Its translation: CASSSTRGEQYF.

This chain links TRBV7-9 with TRBJ1-1; TRBD1 agrees at 9 bases. Germline loops: CDR1 SEHNR, CDR2 FQNEAQ (reference sequence). The CDR3 spans 15 residues. With V trimmed by 3 bases and J by 5 bases, 7 bases remained unmatched. The CDR3, as DNA: TGTGCCAGCAGCTTGGGGGACAGGGAGGTTACTGAAGCTTTCTTT. Its protein product is CASSLGDREVTEAFF. The variable domain in full, with the rest retrieved from reference TRBV7-9 and TRBJ1-1, is DTGVSQNPRHKITKRGQNVTFRCDPISEHNRLYWYRQTLGQGPEFLTYFQNEAQLEKSRLLSDRFSAERPKGSFSTLEIQRTEQGDSAMYLCASSLGDREVTEAFFGQGTRLTVV.

The rearrangement joins TRBV4-1 to TRBJ1-5; 7 bases map to TRBD1. Looked up from germline, CDR1 is MGHRA and CDR2 is YSYEKL. The CDR3 length is 15 residues. Trimming removed 2 bases from V and 3 bases from J; junction bases left unmatched: 4. The CDR3 coding sequence is TGCGCCAGCAGCCAAAGAGGACAGGCCAATCAGCCCCAGCATTTT. The encoded protein is CASSQRGQANQPQHF.

The chain couples TRBV9 to TRBJ2-6; 13 bases map to TRBD2. V lost 4 bases to trimming and J lost 0 bases; unmatched junction nucleotides: 4. The CDR3 runs to 18 residues. Germline V gene lookup returns CDR1 SGDLS and CDR2 YYNGEE. The CDR3 DNA reads TGTGCCAGCAGCTCAGGACTAGCGGGAGCCTCTGGGGCCAACGTCCTGACTTTC. Amino acid sequence: CASSSGLAGASGANVLTF.

This clone appeared a few times. The genes are TRBV19 and TRBJ2-3; 13 positions match TRBD2. The V gene's germline CDR1 is LNHDA and CDR2 SQIVND (reference sequence). V trimming: 5 bases; J trimming: 1 base; junction bases outside the gene matches: 3. This CDR3 has 16 residues. The CDR3 sequence: CASSPGLAGGTDTQYF. As DNA, the CDR3 is TGTGCCAGTAGTCCCGGACTAGCGGGGGGCACAGATACGCAGTATTTT.

V usage is TRBV28 and J usage is TRBJ1-2; 12 bases map to TRBD1. V lost 5 bases and J lost 1; bases outside the gene matches: 8. CDR3 size: 17 residues. Per the germline V gene, CDR1 is MDHEN and CDR2 is SYDVKM. The DNA of the CDR3 is TGTGCCAGCAGTGTCACCGGGACAGGGGGCTTTAACTATGGCTACACCTTC. Its translation is CASSVTGTGGFNYGYTF.

The rearrangement links TRBV10-2 to TRBJ1-5; a weak D match, TRBD1 (5 bases). The V gene's germline CDR1 is WSHSY and CDR2 SAAADI. This CDR3 has 16 residues. V was cut by 8 bases and J by 3 bases, with 20 bases left in between. The CDR3 loop is CASSRTDGGVNQPQHF. The CDR3 coding sequence is TGCGCCAGCTCACGAACGGACGGGGGGGTCAATCAGCCCCAGCATTTT.

This chain uses TRBV21-1 with TRBJ2-7; TRBD1 is the table's D call, not checked against the DNA. TRBV21-1 represents a pseudogene. This CDR3 is built from 16 residues. CDR3 loop: CASSSFRQATPGEQYF. In nucleotides, the CDR3 is TGTGCCAGCAGCTCCTTTCGACAGGCAACTCCGGGCGAGCAGTACTTC.

The genes are TRBV30 and TRBJ2-3, with D uncertain. Germline assignment: CDR1 GTSNPN and CDR2 SVGIG (reference sequence). Trimming pared 4 bases from V and 2 bases from J, leaving 7 bases between. CDR3 length: 12 residues. The chain's CDR3 is CAWKPYTDTQYF. In DNA form, the CDR3 reads TGTGCCTGGAAACCCTACACAGATACGCAGTATTTT.

The chain uses TRBV7-3 and TRBJ1-6; D gene uncertain. CDR3 size: 15 residues. Trimming cost V 6 bases and J 11 bases, with 20 bases left between them. Per the germline V gene, CDR1 is SGHTA and CDR2 is FQGTGA. The CDR3 sequence: CASSLTPDIGTPLHF. As DNA, the CDR3 is TGTGCCAGCAGTCTAACCCCCGACATAGGTACACCCCTCCACTTT.

This clone appeared a few times. In DNA form, the CDR3 reads TGTGCCAGCAGCTTGAGGCGGGGTGAGACAGATACGCAGTATTTT. Its protein product is CASSLRRGETDTQYF. The V call is TRBV5-6, the J call TRBJ2-3, with a possible D match to TRBD2 (6 bases). Germline V gene lookup returns CDR1 SGHDT and CDR2 YYEEEE. This CDR3 is built from 15 residues. V gave up 1 base and J gave up 3 bases, with 12 bases separating them. Based on the CDR3 plus reference TRBV5-6 and TRBJ2-3, the full variable domain is DAGVTQSPTHLIKTRGQQVTLRCSPKSGHDTVSWYQQALGQGPQFIFQYYEEEERQRGNFPDRFSGHQFPNYSSELNVNALLLGDSALYLCASSLRRGETDTQYFGPGTRLTVL.

The chain links TRBV5-1 to TRBJ1-1, with 10 nucleotides matching TRBD1. V shed 4 bases, J shed 5 bases, and the junction held 8 bases outside the gene matches. The CDR3 is 15 residues long. The germline gives CDR1 SGHRS, CDR2 YFSETQ. CDR3 amino acids: CASSGTGDYWTEAFF. The CDR3 nucleotides read TGCGCCAGCAGCGGGACAGGGGATTATTGGACTGAAGCTTTCTTT. The entire variable domain, with the rest obtained from reference TRBV5-1 and TRBJ1-1, is as follows: KAGVTQTPRYLIKTRGQQVTLSCSPISGHRSVSWYQQTPGQGLQFLFEYFSETQRNKGNFPGRFSGRQFSNSRSEMNVSTLELGDSALYLCASSGTGDYWTEAFFGQGTRLTVV.

In this sample, this clone turned up a few times. V is TRBV9 and J is TRBJ1-2; TRBD1 matches at 8 bases. The CDR3 totals 14 residues. V lost 2 bases and J lost 2; bases outside the gene matches: 2. Germline V CDR1 and CDR2: SGDLS, YYNGEE. CDR3 residues: CASSVQGANYGYTF. CDR3 in DNA: TGTGCCAGCAGCGTGCAGGGGGCGAACTATGGCTACACCTTC. Full variable domain (remainder filled in from reference TRBV9 and TRBJ1-2): DSGVTQTPKHLITATGQRVTLRCSPRSGDLSVYWYQQSLDQGLQFLIQYYNGEERAKGNILERFSAQQFPDLHSELNLSSLELGDSALYFCASSVQGANYGYTFGSGTRLTVV.

The chain employs TRBV10-1 and TRBJ2-1; 11 bases are a match to TRBD2. Germline V gives CDR1 WNHNN, CDR2 SYGVQD (reference sequence). This CDR3 is 18 amino acids long. V gave up 3 bases and J gave up 1 base; unmatched junction bases: 8. The DNA of the CDR3 is TGCGCCAGCAGTGAAACTAGCGGGAGCATAGGTTCCTACAATGAGCAGTTCTTC. Protein: CASSETSGSIGSYNEQFF.

There are a few counts of this clone. The chain joins TRBV7-3 to TRBJ1-1, with 7 bases fitting TRBD1. The ends lost 1 base at V and 1 base at J; junction bases unmatched: 3. This CDR3 contains 15 residues. Germline CDR1 reads SGHTA; CDR2 reads FQGTGA. In nucleotides, the CDR3 is TGTGCCAGCAGCTTAATACGACAGGGGAACACTGAAGCTTTCTTT. This encodes CASSLIRQGNTEAFF. The variable domain in full, with the rest retrieved from reference TRBV7-3 and TRBJ1-1, is GAGVSQTPSNKVTEKGKYVELRCDPISGHTALYWYRQSLGQGPEFLIYFQGTGAADDSGLPNDRFFAVRPEGSVSTLKIQRTERGDSAVYLCASSLIRQGNTEAFFGQGTRLTVV.

This clone appeared a few times. The chain couples TRBV6-5 to TRBJ2-7, with 9 bases that match TRBD2. Per germline, CDR1 MNHEY and CDR2 SVGAGI. V shed 0 bases and J 3 bases; nucleotides not matched to a gene: 6. The CDR3 has 16 amino acids. DNA for the CDR3: TGTGCCAGCAGTTACTCGATAGCGGGAGTCAGCTACGAGCAGTACTTC. Residues: CASSYSIAGVSYEQYF.

This clone was seen more than once but under ten times. The gene calls are TRBV11-3 and TRBJ2-1, with TRBD2 matching 16 bases. Germline V lookup: CDR1 SGHNT, CDR2 YENEEA. The CDR3 is 16 amino acids. The J segment lost 7 bases and the V segment lost 5 bases, leaving 5 bases of the junction unmatched. CDR3 sequence (DNA): TGTGCCAGCAGCCATGGGACTAGCGGGAGGGGAAATGAGCAGTTCTTC. Translated, it gives CASSHGTSGRGNEQFF.

The gene calls are TRBV6-5 and TRBJ2-5; 8 bases are a match to TRBD2. Germline loops: CDR1 MNHEY, CDR2 SVGAGI. The V and J ends lost 4 bases and 4 bases, in that order; junction bases with no gene match: 8. The CDR3 consists of 15 residues. The CDR3 is CASSSGLAVRETQYF. The CDR3 DNA reads TGTGCCAGCAGTTCCGGACTAGCTGTTAGAGAGACCCAGTACTTC.

The chain couples TRBV27 to TRBJ2-7, with 7 bases that match TRBD1. Germline trimming cut 2 bases from V and 4 bases from J; bases unmatched to any gene: 5. Germline values: CDR1 MNHEY, CDR2 SMNVEV (reference sequence). The CDR3 contains 14 residues. The CDR3 loop is CASSLRGRGYEQYF. Here the CDR3 DNA reads TGTGCCAGCAGTTTAAGGGGGCGCGGGTACGAGCAGTACTTC.

The chain uses TRBV27 and TRBJ1-1, with TRBD1 as a possible D gene (5 bases). The CDR3 runs 15 residues. V was trimmed by 8 bases and J by 8 bases, leaving 24 bases between them. CDR1 and CDR2 (germline): MNHEY, SMNVEV (reference sequence). The CDR3 here is CASALSRQDGGEAFF. The CDR3 DNA reads as TGTGCCAGCGCCCTAAGTAGGCAGGATGGGGGGGAAGCTTTCTTT.

The genes are TRBV18 and TRBJ2-5; D remains unclear. Germline values: CDR1 KGHSH, CDR2 LQKENI. Trimming shortened V by 3 bases and J by 5 bases, and 7 bases separated the two germline ends. This CDR3 region has 12 residues. The CDR3 spells CASSPVVETQYF. CDR3 DNA: TGTGCCAGCTCACCTGTAGTGGAGACCCAGTACTTC.

This clone has a handful of counts. This chain uses TRBV10-3 with TRBJ1-6; 7 positions match TRBD1. V lost 2 bases, J lost 6 bases, and 10 bases stayed unmatched. The germline V gene encodes CDR1 ENHRY and CDR2 SYGVKD. This CDR3 has 17 amino acids. The CDR3 sequence is CAISETNRGLSNSPLHF. CDR3 nucleotides: TGTGCCATCAGTGAGACGAACAGGGGCTTAAGTAATTCACCCCTCCACTTT.

The rearrangement uses TRBV5-5 and TRBJ1-2; TRBD1 aligns across 9 bases. Losses at the gene ends were 2 bases for V and 5 bases for J; bases not matched to a gene: 10. Germline CDR1 and CDR2: SGHKS and YYEKEE (reference sequence). This CDR3 spans 16 amino acids. CDR3 residues: CASSLQAGQGLYGYTF. The CDR3, as DNA: TGTGCCAGCAGCTTACAAGCGGGACAGGGCTTATATGGCTACACCTTC. The variable domain in full, completed from reference TRBV5-5 and TRBJ1-2, reads DAGVTQSPTHLIKTRGQQVTLRCSPISGHKSVSWYQQVLGQGPQFIFQYYEKEERGRGNFPDRFSARQFPNYSSELNVNALLLGDSALYLCASSLQAGQGLYGYTFGSGTRLTVV.

The gene calls are TRBV5-1 and TRBJ2-7, with TRBD2 as a possible D gene (6 bases). The CDR3 is 13 residues long. CDR1 and CDR2 from the germline V gene are SGHRS and YFSETQ. Deletions cut 4 bases from V and 0 bases from J, with 8 bases between. The CDR3 DNA sequence: TGCGCCAGCAGCGGCGGGACCTCCTACGAGCAGTACTTC. Its translation is CASSGGTSYEQYF.

V is TRBV7-2 and J is TRBJ1-2; D is undetermined. There are 16 residues in the CDR3. V shed 1 base and J shed 0 bases, with 12 bases lying between them. In germline, CDR1 is SGHTA, CDR2 FQGNSA. The CDR3 protein is CASSLDPQASNYGYTF. Written as DNA, the CDR3 is TGTGCCAGCAGCTTAGATCCTCAAGCTTCTAACTATGGCTACACCTTC. Drawing the rest from reference TRBV7-2 and TRBJ1-2, the complete variable domain is GAGVSQSPSNKVTEKGKDVELRCDPISGHTALYWYRQSLGQGLEFLIYFQGNSAPDKSGLPSDRFSAERTGGSVSTLTIQRTQQEDSAVYLCASSLDPQASNYGYTFGSGTRLTVV.

The rearrangement links TRBV9 to TRBJ1-1; D might be TRBD1 (6 bases). This CDR3 spans 14 amino acids. The V gene's germline CDR1 is SGDLS and CDR2 YYNGEE. With 3 bases removed from V and 1 base from J, the gap between germline ends came to 10 bases. The DNA of the CDR3 is TGTGCCAGCAGCGGGGGACAAACGAACACTGAAGCTTTCTTT. Protein sequence: CASSGGQTNTEAFF.

The chain combines TRBV6-1 with TRBJ1-1; D perhaps matches TRBD1 (5 bases). The V and J ends lost 6 bases and 5 bases respectively, with 19 bases between them. Germline lookup yields CDR1 MNHNS and CDR2 SASEGT. CDR3 length equals 15 residues. The CDR3 loop is CASSPGDSPGTEAFF. The CDR3 DNA is TGTGCCAGCAGCCCGGGCGACAGCCCCGGTACTGAAGCTTTCTTT.

This chain links TRBV27 with TRBJ2-3; 9 bases line up with TRBD1. Germline trimming cut 6 bases from V and 4 bases from J; bases unmatched to any gene: 14. CDR1 and CDR2 (germline): MNHEY, SMNVEV (reference sequence). The CDR3 loop spans 17 amino acids. The CDR3 DNA reads as TGTGCCAGCAGCCTGCTGTGGGACAGGGAGAGTGCAGATACGCAGTATTTT. Its translation is CASSLLWDRESADTQYF.

This chain connects TRBV18 to TRBJ2-1; 11 nucleotides agree with TRBD2. CDR3 size: 15 residues. V was pared by 3 bases and J by 10 bases, with 8 bases of the junction left unmatched. Germline values: CDR1 KGHSH, CDR2 LQKENI. CDR3 region: CASSPGGLAVGEQFF. CDR3 in DNA: TGTGCCAGCTCACCGGGGGGACTAGCGGTGGGGGAGCAGTTCTTC.